A single T cell receptor (beta chain) is shown here with its context. This record comes from a study of OX40 agonist ivuxolimab in advanced cancers. On the study more broadly: Patients were roughly 83% male with ages roughly 20 to 90, mean 60.

Assay: immunoSEQ multiplex PCR; the TCRdb copy retains only in-frame clones and omits some. The repertoire holds over 55,000 clones, with approximately 90% as singletons. Trimming shortened V by 6 bases and J by 3 bases, and 14 bases separated the two germline ends. Germline CDR1 reads SGHRS; CDR2 reads YFSETQ. The CDR3 length is 14 residues. Autoimmune disease history or systemic immunosuppression excluded patients. Peripheral blood came from all dose cohorts at three timepoints. The rearrangement joins TRBV5-1 to TRBJ2-3, with D possibly TRBD2 on 6 matching bases. The TCR was taken from an adult with an advanced solid tumor such as melanoma, head and neck, liver or kidney cancer. The specimen comprised CD4+ or CD8+ T cells sorted from blood, sampled in a trial of the OX40 agonist ivuxolimab. CDR3 in DNA: TGCGCCAGCACCCGGGACTTCACAACAGATACGCAGTATTTT. It is translated as CASTRDFTTDTQYF. The whole variable domain, remainder taken from reference TRBV5-1 and TRBJ2-3, is KAGVTQTPRYLIKTRGQQVTLSCSPISGHRSVSWYQQTPGQGLQFLFEYFSETQRNKGNFPGRFSGRQFSNSRSEMNVSTLELGDSALYLCASTRDFTTDTQYFGPGTRLTVL.